A selection of T cell receptor beta chains follows, all from one sample in a study of blood T cells in healthy people across ages. TCRdb independently ran MiXCR on the 5' RACE reads; one entry per CDR3 protein. The sample consists of 730,000 or so distinct CDR3 sequences, around 38% of them appearing once. Source material: blood. The source of these receptors is a man aged 80 or over in good health. Both conserved end residues are trimmed from each CDR3. Clone size, where shown, is once, few, many, or a class for clones that have expanded.

few TRBV7-9 ASSRIIGVRDQETQY
NA TRBV29-1 SVDQGLNTEAF
NA TRBV10-2 ASSERPRDRAGYT
NA TRBV9 ASGPKGKRSYNSPLH
NA TRBV20-1 SARGLQGFNNEQF
NA TRBV20-1 SARAGTSRSYNSPLH
once TRBV12-3/TRBV12-4 ASHSLRVGANVLT
NA TRBV5-1 ASSLASEGQF
NA TRBV29-1 SVRGVMSGDNEQF
few TRBV20-1 SARKRGGLSDTQY
NA TRBV5-1 ASSLVGQHPDTQY
NA TRBV27 ASRRSGGDVYGYT
NA TRBV4-2 ASSQVGTGAHEQY
NA TRBV7-2 ASSASSGHTDTQY
few TRBV7-2 ASSLALVNEQF
NA TRBV14 ASSHKNTGELF
NA TRBV7-2 ASSAQPGQRQPQH
few TRBV7-2 ASSPTGGSYNEQY
NA TRBV14 ASSPQQGVGEQY
many TRBV6-1 ASTPGTGGSDEQY
NA TRBV7-2 ASSLYEGPSGNIQY
NA TRBV4-2 ASTRGSTGELF
NA TRBV7-2 ASSLTGGGKGELF
few TRBV10-3 AISQGDDIQY
many TRBV20-1 SAFTGGRGNQPQH
once TRBV24-1 ATSEAGVATNEKLF
NA TRBV10-3 AISPRLAGERSYEQY
few TRBV9 ASSVGVSSYEQY
NA TRBV5-6 ASSLSGGQGIRSNQPQH
NA TRBV20-1 SARREGYSYEQY
NA TRBV29-1 SVSGQGFYEQY
many TRBV20-1 SAMRERFINEQF
NA TRBV4-3 ASSQAPGTYNEQF
few TRBV7-9 ASSSRESMTDTQY
NA TRBV4-3 ASSQGVINQPQH